These 25 T cell receptor beta chains came from one sample sequenced in a study of T cells in Graves' hyperthyroidism and ophthalmopathy. Researchers amplified the TCR beta CDR3 regions from RNA transcripts. HTBI primers were the set used in a first-round RT-PCR of the TCR CDR3. TCRdb reprocessed the multiplex PCR reads via MiXCR and lists one record per CDR3 protein. The sample consists of over 250,000 distinct CDR3 sequences, roughly 13% of them appearing once. Source material: blood. The source of these receptors is a woman aged 35 to 49 with Graves' ophthalmopathy.

The chain joins TRBV7-8 to TRBJ2-2; 8 nucleotides match TRBD1. The CDR3 extends over 17 amino acids. V lost 2 bases to trimming and J lost 7 bases; unmatched junction nucleotides: 12. CDR1 and CDR2 (germline): SGHVS, FQNEAQ. The CDR3 nucleotides are TGTGCCAGCAGCTTATTTTCCTGGACAGGGTCCGGCGGGGAGCTGTTTTTT. Translation: CASSLFSWTGSGGELFF.

In this sample, this clonotype turned up many times. The chain couples TRBV7-9 to TRBJ1-1, with TRBD1 matching 7 bases. V was pared by 7 bases and J by 5 bases, with 13 bases of the junction left unmatched. Germline CDR1 is SEHNR and CDR2 is FQNEAQ (reference sequence). This CDR3 has 15 amino acids. CDR3 region: CASTPQGGSSTEAFF. The CDR3 coding sequence is TGTGCCAGCACCCCCCAAGGGGGCAGTTCTACTGAAGCTTTCTTT.

This clonotype has a handful of counts. The CDR3: CASSTGGGSTDTQYF. The DNA for the CDR3 is TGTGCCAGCAGTACAGGCGGGGGAAGCACAGATACGCAGTATTTT. J is TRBJ2-3 and V is TRBV7-2; 7 bases line up with TRBD2. CDR3 length: 15 amino acids. Germline CDR1 and CDR2: SGHTA and FQGNSA. V shed 6 bases and J 0 bases; nucleotides not matched to a gene: 6. Complete variable domain (other parts from reference TRBV7-2 and TRBJ2-3): GAGVSQSPSNKVTEKGKDVELRCDPISGHTALYWYRQSLGQGLEFLIYFQGNSAPDKSGLPSDRFSAERTGGSVSTLTIQRTQQEDSAVYLCASSTGGGSTDTQYFGPGTRLTVL.

This clonotype was detected ten times or more. CDR3 DNA: TGTGCCAGCAGGCGACGGGATAATAATTCACCCCTCCACTTT. It translates to CASRRRDNNSPLHF. The rearrangement uses TRBV27 and TRBJ1-6; D unclear. Between the trimmed V and J ends, which lost 6 bases and 5 bases, there was a span of 11 bases. Germline V gene lookup returns CDR1 MNHEY and CDR2 SMNVEV (reference sequence). The CDR3 consists of 14 residues.

The CDR3: CASTRRGTQETQYF. The CDR3 coding sequence is TGTGCCAGCACCCGGAGAGGGACCCAAGAGACCCAGTACTTC. V usage is TRBV3-1 and J usage is TRBJ2-5; perhaps D is TRBD1 or TRBD2 (5 bases each). The CDR3 loop spans 14 amino acids. Deletions cut 7 bases from V and 1 base from J, with 13 bases between. Germline lookup yields CDR1 LGHDT and CDR2 YNNKEL (reference sequence).

This clonotype was counted many times. CDR3 protein: CASSSRGSTDTQYF. CDR3 in DNA: TGTGCCAGCAGCTCCCGGGGTAGCACAGATACGCAGTATTTT. The chain combines TRBV7-9 with TRBJ2-3; weak D call: TRBD2 (5 bases). This CDR3 region has 14 residues. Germline loops: CDR1 SEHNR, CDR2 FQNEAQ (reference sequence). With 4 bases removed from V and 0 bases from J, the gap between germline ends came to 8 bases. The full variable domain, with the rest looked up from reference TRBV7-9 and TRBJ2-3, is DTGVSQNPRHKITKRGQNVTFRCDPISEHNRLYWYRQTLGQGPEFLTYFQNEAQLEKSRLLSDRFSAERPKGSFSTLEIQRTEQGDSAMYLCASSSRGSTDTQYFGPGTRLTVL.

This clonotype has more than one count but fewer than ten. The chain employs TRBV2 and TRBJ1-2; D may be TRBD1 (5 bases). The CDR3 contains 13 residues. Germline V gene lookup returns CDR1 SNHLY and CDR2 FYNNEI. V lost 10 bases and J 0 bases, leaving 12 bases between the germline ends. CDR3: CATYTGANYGYTF. The CDR3 DNA reads TGTGCCACCTATACAGGCGCTAACTATGGCTACACCTTC.

V is TRBV19 and J is TRBJ1-6; 9 bases align to TRBD1. The V gene end was trimmed by 6 bases and the J gene end by 7 bases; junction bases not matched to a gene: 10. The CDR3 extends over 16 amino acids. Looked up from germline, CDR1 is LNHDA and CDR2 is SQIVND (reference sequence). The CDR3 DNA follows: TGTGCCAGTAGCTGGACAGGGGATATAAGGAATTCACCCCTCCACTTT. This sequence encodes CASSWTGDIRNSPLHF. The full variable domain, with the rest looked up from reference TRBV19 and TRBJ1-6, is DGGITQSPKYLFRKEGQNVTLSCEQNLNHDAMYWYRQDPGQGLRLIYYSQIVNDFQKGDIAEGYSVSREKKESFPLTVTSAQKNPTAFYLCASSWTGDIRNSPLHFGNGTRLTVT.

The gene calls are TRBV5-5 and TRBJ1-5; D is undetermined. The V end was cut by 2 bases, the J end by 5 bases, with 11 bases between. The germline V gene has CDR1 SGHKS and CDR2 YYEKEE (reference sequence). The CDR3 has 14 amino acids. In nucleotides, the CDR3 is TGTGCCAGCAGCTTAGATTCCTCGTATCAGCCCCAGCATTTT. It yields the protein CASSLDSSYQPQHF.

This clonotype has at least ten counts. The chain uses TRBV20-1 and TRBJ1-4; no clear D. Trimming removed 1 base at V and 4 bases at J, with 10 bases between. Looked up from germline, CDR1 is DFQATT and CDR2 is SNEGSKA (reference sequence). The CDR3 is made up of 14 amino acids. CDR3 sequence: CSARAIRGNEKLFF. The CDR3 nucleotides read TGCAGTGCTAGAGCAATTCGGGGTAATGAAAAACTGTTTTTT.

The V and J genes are TRBV7-8 and TRBJ1-1; tentative D call: TRBD1 (5 bases). The germline gives CDR1 SGHVS, CDR2 FQNEAQ. The V and J ends lost 2 bases and 6 bases respectively, with 16 bases between them. The CDR3 totals 15 residues. The CDR3 sequence is CASSLIGVGGAEAFF. The DNA of the CDR3 is TGTGCCAGCAGCTTAATAGGGGTTGGCGGTGCTGAAGCTTTCTTT.

This clonotype has more than one count but fewer than ten. V and J are TRBV18 and TRBJ1-5; no firm D call. V shed 5 bases and J shed 0 bases, with 5 bases lying between them. The V gene's germline CDR1 is KGHSH and CDR2 LQKENI. The CDR3 runs 13 residues. In nucleotides, the CDR3 is TGTGCCAGCTCAAGGGCTAGCAATCAGCCCCAGCATTTT. Its translation is CASSRASNQPQHF.

This clonotype appeared many times. The chain couples TRBV12-3 or TRBV12-4 to TRBJ2-1; maybe TRBD2 (7 bases). The CDR3 has 14 amino acids. V was shortened by 8 bases and J by 8 bases, with 19 bases between the two germline ends. The CDR3 sequence is CASSRGGPTDEQFF. CDR3 coding DNA: TGTGCCAGCTCAAGGGGGGGGCCCACCGATGAGCAGTTCTTC.

This clonotype was counted between two and nine times. The chain employs TRBV6-1 and TRBJ1-6, with a weak D call TRBD1 (6 bases). The CDR3 spans 11 residues. Germline V gene lookup returns CDR1 MNHNS and CDR2 SASEGT. Trimming shortened V by 7 bases and J by 14 bases, and 12 bases separated the two germline ends. The CDR3 sequence: CASTNQGSLHF. As DNA, the CDR3 is TGTGCCAGCACTAATCAGGGGTCCCTCCACTTT.

Ten or more counts support this clonotype. The genes are TRBV29-1 and TRBJ2-5; D is possibly TRBD1 (6 bases). CDR1 SQVTM and CDR2 ANQGSEA come from the germline V gene. This CDR3 spans 13 amino acids. The ends were cut back, 5 bases at V and 2 bases at J, with 12 bases in the middle. CDR3 sequence: CSVSGHSQETQYF. The CDR3 DNA follows: TGCAGCGTTTCGGGACATTCGCAAGAGACCCAGTACTTC.

This clonotype was observed many times. The chain couples TRBV10-3 to TRBJ2-3; 13 bases map to TRBD2. Germline V gives CDR1 ENHRY, CDR2 SYGVKD. The CDR3 has 18 amino acids. V was clipped by 3 bases and J by 4 bases; unmatched bases: 10. The CDR3 DNA is TGTGCCATCAGTGAATCGGTACGGACTAGCGGGAGTCCAGATACGCAGTATTTT. Residues: CAISESVRTSGSPDTQYF.

This clonotype has ten or more counts. The chain combines TRBV28 with TRBJ2-5, with 7 bases matching TRBD1. With V trimmed by 6 bases and J by 5 bases, 9 bases remained unmatched. Germline V lookup: CDR1 MDHEN, CDR2 SYDVKM. The CDR3 has 14 amino acids. The DNA of the CDR3 is TGTGCCAGCAGGCCTCGACAGGGATACGAGACCCAGTACTTC. Translation: CASRPRQGYETQYF.

This clonotype was recorded many times. The gene calls are TRBV4-1 and TRBJ2-7; no clear D. This CDR3 region has 13 residues. V dropped 2 bases and J dropped 5 bases, with 10 bases sitting between them. Germline V lookup: CDR1 MGHRA, CDR2 YSYEKL. The CDR3 reads CASSQRGADEQYF. CDR3 in DNA: TGCGCCAGCAGCCAAAGAGGAGCTGACGAGCAGTACTTC.

In its sample, this clonotype was seen many times. V is TRBV4-1 and J is TRBJ2-7, with 11 nucleotides matching TRBD1. The CDR3 sequence is 16 residues long. Germline trimming cut 1 base from V and 4 bases from J; bases unmatched to any gene: 6. Per the germline V gene, CDR1 is MGHRA and CDR2 is YSYEKL. The CDR3 region has the DNA TGCGCCAGCAGCCAAGGACCCGGACAGGGGGCGTACGAGCAGTACTTC. It yields the protein CASSQGPGQGAYEQYF.

Note on this clonotype: The junction departs from the called germline gene at one end, perhaps through a read error. This sequence joins TRBV19 and TRBJ1-5, with D possibly matching TRBD1 (5 bases). Germline V CDR1 and CDR2: LNHDA, SQIVND (reference sequence). The CDR3 sequence is 14 residues long. CDR3 DNA: TGTGCCAGTAGTACCGGGGGAGGCAATCGGCCCCAGCATTTT. It encodes CASSTGGGNRPQHF.

Ten or more counts support this clonotype. The genes are TRBV6-5 and TRBJ1-6; D is undetermined. Germline CDR1 and CDR2: MNHEY and SVGAGI. The CDR3 length is 15 residues. Trimming pared 0 bases from V and 10 bases from J, leaving 13 bases between. CDR3 amino acids: CASSYSTGNRSPLHF. In DNA, the CDR3 is TGTGCCAGCAGTTACTCGACTGGGAATCGCTCACCCCTCCACTTT.

In this sample, this clonotype turned up many times. The V call is TRBV28, the J call TRBJ1-1; 10 bases align to TRBD1. The CDR3 loop spans 16 amino acids. Trimming cost V 4 bases and J 5 bases; bases outside gene matches: 10. Germline V gene data show CDR1 as MDHEN and CDR2 as SYDVKM. This chain's CDR3 is CASSWRQGARETEAFF. The CDR3 nucleotides are TGTGCCAGCAGTTGGAGACAGGGGGCTCGGGAAACTGAAGCTTTCTTT.

This clonotype has a handful of counts. CDR3 in DNA: TGTGCCAGCAGCCAGCCGGGGTGGGAGACCCAGTACTTC. Protein sequence: CASSQPGWETQYF. This chain uses TRBV7-9 with TRBJ2-5; D perhaps matches TRBD2 (5 bases). The CDR3 runs 13 residues. Germline loops: CDR1 SEHNR, CDR2 FQNEAQ (reference sequence). Trimming pared 5 bases from V and 5 bases from J, leaving 12 bases between.

This clonotype was observed a few times. The CDR3 DNA reads TGTGCCAGCAGCATCCGGGAAGGTTACAATGAGCAGTTCTTC. Encoded protein: CASSIREGYNEQFF. The rearrangement joins TRBV11-3 to TRBJ2-1; perhaps TRBD2 as D (5 bases). Deletions cut 5 bases from V and 4 bases from J, with 12 bases between. The CDR3 is made up of 14 amino acids. Per the germline V gene, CDR1 is SGHNT and CDR2 is YENEEA.

This clonotype was found many times. The chain employs TRBV7-9 and TRBJ1-1; D is unclear. CDR1 is SEHNR and CDR2 is FQNEAQ in the germline V gene (reference sequence). The CDR3 runs to 12 residues. The V gene lost 5 bases and the J gene lost 7 bases, with 11 bases spanning the gap. This CDR3 is CASSLMYGEAFF. The CDR3, as DNA: TGTGCCAGCAGCCTTATGTACGGTGAAGCTTTCTTT.